Given below is one TCR beta chain in context. This may arise from a read error, as a much more abundant clone is one base away. In TCRdb, the 5' RACE reads were re-called with MiXCR into one record per CDR3 protein. Of approximately 60,000 distinct CDR3 sequences in the sample, more than 25% were seen once. CDR3 length: 16 amino acids. The sorted Tregs were CD4+CD25+CD127-/low cells. This rearrangement joins TRBV12-3 or TRBV12-4 to TRBJ2-2; the D gene could be TRBD1 or TRBD2 (6 bases each). The TCR sequence derives from a female donor with breast cancer. Source material: tumor-infiltrating Tregs sorted from the breast tumor. The CDR3 region has the DNA TGTGCCAGCAGCCGAGGGGGGTTGCGTGGCACCGGGGTGCTGTTTTTT. It codes for CASSRGGLRGTGVLFF.